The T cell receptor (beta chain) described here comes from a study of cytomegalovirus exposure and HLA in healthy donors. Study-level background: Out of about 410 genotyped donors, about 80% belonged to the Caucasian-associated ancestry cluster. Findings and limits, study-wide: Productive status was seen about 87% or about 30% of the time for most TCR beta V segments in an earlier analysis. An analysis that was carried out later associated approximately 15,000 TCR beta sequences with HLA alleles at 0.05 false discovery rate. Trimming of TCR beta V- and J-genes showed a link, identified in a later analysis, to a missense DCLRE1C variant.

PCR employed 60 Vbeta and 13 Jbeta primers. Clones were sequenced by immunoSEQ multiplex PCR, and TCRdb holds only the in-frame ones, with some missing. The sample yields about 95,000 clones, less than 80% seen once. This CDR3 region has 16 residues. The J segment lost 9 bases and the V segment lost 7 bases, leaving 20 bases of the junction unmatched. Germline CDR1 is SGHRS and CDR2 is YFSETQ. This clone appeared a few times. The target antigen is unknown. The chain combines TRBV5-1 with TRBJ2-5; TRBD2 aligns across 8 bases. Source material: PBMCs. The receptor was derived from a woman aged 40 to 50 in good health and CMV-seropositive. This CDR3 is CASRPNSGVWDAAQYF. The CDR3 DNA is TGCGCCAGCCGGCCCAATAGCGGGGTCTGGGATGCGGCCCAGTACTTC.